This TCR beta chain was retrieved from a study of somatic mutations in cytotoxic T cells in rheumatoid arthritis. About the study: Patient blood (approximately 30 ml EDTA) was taken immediately after diagnosis and before treatment.

This clone is a singleton in its sample. Its antigen is unknown. Profiling relied on immunoSEQ multiplex PCR, and the TCRdb table lists in-frame clones only, not all of them. The data show some 15,000 clones, roughly 82% seen once. Flow cytometry was used to check the purity of CD4+ and CD8+ cells, which had been isolated by positive magnetic bead selection. The CDR3 loop spans 16 amino acids. The V and J ends lost 1 base and 2 bases respectively, with 14 bases between them. Germline V CDR1 and CDR2: MNHNS, SASEGT. Study observations and caveats: Rheumatoid arthritis patients showed slight TRBV07 underrepresentation, unadjusted for multiple comparisons. Nobody had found out which antigens the expanded CD8+ clones targeted.

The chain employs TRBV6-1 and TRBJ1-2; D unclear. Sequencing input: CD8+ T cells sorted from blood. The receptor's source is a woman in her forties or fifties with rheumatoid arthritis. The CDR3, as DNA: TGTGCCAGCAGTGAAGGAGTAAGGAAGGGAAACTATGGCTACACCTTC. Translating gives CASSEGVRKGNYGYTF.